One T cell receptor (beta chain) is described in this entry. What it recognizes is unknown. Employing constant-segment primers, 5'RACE generated TCR alpha and TCR beta cDNA libraries bearing sample barcodes and UMIs. TCRdb redid the calling of the 5' RACE reads with MiXCR, one entry per CDR3 protein. The sample records just over 200,000 distinct CDR3 sequences, more than 8% being singletons. This entry belongs to a study of T-cell memory formation after mild COVID-19. Points from the study as a whole: A subset of responding clones appeared in pre-infection memory, suggesting cross-reactive memory joined.

V trimming: 6 bases; J trimming: 4 bases; junction bases outside the gene matches: 8. The V gene's germline CDR1 is DFQATT and CDR2 SNEGSKA (reference sequence). CDR3 length equals 14 residues. The chain is built from TRBV20-1 and TRBJ2-2; 7 bases agree with TRBD1. The clonotype originates from a man younger than 35 who had mild COVID-19 (a few samples of this study predate the infection). Cell type and time point are not known. The sequencing sample was made of PBMCs or a T cell subset sorted from them (not recorded which). This CDR3 reads CSAPQGSGTGELFF. The CDR3 nucleotides read TGCAGTGCCCCACAGGGGTCGGGCACCGGGGAGCTGTTTTTT.